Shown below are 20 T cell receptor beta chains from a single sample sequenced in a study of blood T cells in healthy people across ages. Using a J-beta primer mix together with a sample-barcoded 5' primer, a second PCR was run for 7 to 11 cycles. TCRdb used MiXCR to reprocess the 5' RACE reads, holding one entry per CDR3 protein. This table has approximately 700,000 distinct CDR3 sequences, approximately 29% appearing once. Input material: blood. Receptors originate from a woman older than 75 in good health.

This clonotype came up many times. The CDR3 spells CASSLDGLAGEGQYF. CDR3 in DNA: TGCGCCAGCAGCTTGGACGGACTAGCGGGGGAAGGGCAGTACTTC. This chain links TRBV5-1 with TRBJ2-7; 13 bases agree with TRBD2. This CDR3 comprises 15 residues. Germline CDR1 SGHRS, CDR2 YFSETQ. V was clipped by 0 bases and J by 9 bases; unmatched bases: 6.

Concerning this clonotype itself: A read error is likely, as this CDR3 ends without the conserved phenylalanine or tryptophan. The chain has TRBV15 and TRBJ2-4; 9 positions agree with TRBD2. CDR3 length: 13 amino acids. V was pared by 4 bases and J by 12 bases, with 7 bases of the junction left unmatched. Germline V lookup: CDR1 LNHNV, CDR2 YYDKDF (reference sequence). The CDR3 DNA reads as TGTGCCACCAGCACTATAGCGGGAGAGAGTCAGTACCTC. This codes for CATSTIAGESQYL.

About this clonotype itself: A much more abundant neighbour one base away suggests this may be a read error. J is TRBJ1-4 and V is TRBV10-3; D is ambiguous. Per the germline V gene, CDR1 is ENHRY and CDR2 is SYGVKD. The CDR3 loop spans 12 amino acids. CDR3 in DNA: TGTGCCATCAGTGAGTTAAATGAAACACTGTTTTTT. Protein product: CAISELNETLFF.

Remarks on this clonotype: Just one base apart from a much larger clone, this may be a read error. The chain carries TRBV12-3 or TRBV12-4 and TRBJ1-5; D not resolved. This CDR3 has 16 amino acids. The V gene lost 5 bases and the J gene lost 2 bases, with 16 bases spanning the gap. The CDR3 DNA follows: TGTGCCAGCAGTGCCATGTGGGGTCAGGGCAATCAGCCCCAGCATTTT. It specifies CASSAMWGQGNQPQHF.

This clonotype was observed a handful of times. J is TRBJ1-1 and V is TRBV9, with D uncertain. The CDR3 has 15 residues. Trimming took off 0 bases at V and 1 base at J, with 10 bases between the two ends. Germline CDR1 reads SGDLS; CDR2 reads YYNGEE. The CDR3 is CASSVGLLENTEAFF. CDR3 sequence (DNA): TGTGCCAGCAGCGTAGGATTGTTGGAGAACACTGAAGCTTTCTTT.

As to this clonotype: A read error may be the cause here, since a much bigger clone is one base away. The CDR3, as DNA: TGTGCCGGCAGCTTAGCCGCGGACAGAAACACTGAAGCTTTCTTT. Amino acid sequence: CAGSLAADRNTEAFF. V and J are TRBV7-9 and TRBJ1-1, with D possibly matching TRBD1 (6 bases). The germline CDR1 and CDR2 sequences are SEHNR and FQNEAQ (reference sequence). The CDR3 is 15 residues long.

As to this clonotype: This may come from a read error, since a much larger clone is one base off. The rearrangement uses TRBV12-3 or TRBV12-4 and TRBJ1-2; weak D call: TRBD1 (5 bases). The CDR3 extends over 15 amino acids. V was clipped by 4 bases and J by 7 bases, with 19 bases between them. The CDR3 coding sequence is TGTGCCAGCAGTTCCCGCAAAGGGGTGCCCTCTGGCTACACCTTC. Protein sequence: CASSSRKGVPSGYTF.

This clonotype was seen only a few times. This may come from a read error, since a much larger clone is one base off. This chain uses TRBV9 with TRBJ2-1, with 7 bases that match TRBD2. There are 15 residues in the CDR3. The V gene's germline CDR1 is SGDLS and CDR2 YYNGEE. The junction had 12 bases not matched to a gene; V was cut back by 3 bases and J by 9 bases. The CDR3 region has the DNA TGTGCCAGCAGCGCCCTCGGGCGGGGGAGCGGTGAGCAGTTCTTC. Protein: CASSALGRGSGEQFF.

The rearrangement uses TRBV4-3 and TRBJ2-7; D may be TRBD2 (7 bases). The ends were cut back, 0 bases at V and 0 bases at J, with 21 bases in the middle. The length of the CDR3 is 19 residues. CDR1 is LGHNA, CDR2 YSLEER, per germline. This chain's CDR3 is CASSQEGGSGQRLSYEQYF. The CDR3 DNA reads TGCGCCAGCAGCCAAGAGGGGGGGAGTGGACAGCGTCTCTCCTACGAGCAGTACTTC.

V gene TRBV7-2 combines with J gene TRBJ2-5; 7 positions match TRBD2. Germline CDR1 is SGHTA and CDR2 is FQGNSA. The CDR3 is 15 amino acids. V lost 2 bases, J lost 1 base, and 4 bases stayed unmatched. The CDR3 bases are TGTGCCAGCAGCTTAATGGGGACTACCCAAGAGACCCAGTACTTC. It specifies CASSLMGTTQETQYF. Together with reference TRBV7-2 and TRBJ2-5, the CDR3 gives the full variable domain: GAGVSQSPSNKVTEKGKDVELRCDPISGHTALYWYRQSLGQGLEFLIYFQGNSAPDKSGLPSDRFSAERTGGSVSTLTIQRTQQEDSAVYLCASSLMGTTQETQYFGPGTRLLVL.

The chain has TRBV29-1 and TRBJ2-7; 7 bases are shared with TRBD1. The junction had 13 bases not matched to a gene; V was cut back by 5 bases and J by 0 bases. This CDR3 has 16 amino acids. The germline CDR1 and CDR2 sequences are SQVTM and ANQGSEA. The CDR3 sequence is CSVSGQAERLSYEQYF. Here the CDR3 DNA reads TGCAGCGTTTCCGGACAGGCCGAAAGACTCTCCTACGAGCAGTACTTC.

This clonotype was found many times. As DNA, the CDR3 is TGTGCCAGCAGTCCCCGGGCTATTCATTCTGGGGCCAACGTCCTGACTTTC. The encoded protein is CASSPRAIHSGANVLTF. The V gene is TRBV7-3, the J gene TRBJ2-6; D is uncertain. Trimming shortened V by 6 bases and J by 1 base, and 16 bases separated the two germline ends. The CDR3 totals 17 residues. Germline V lookup: CDR1 SGHTA, CDR2 FQGTGA.

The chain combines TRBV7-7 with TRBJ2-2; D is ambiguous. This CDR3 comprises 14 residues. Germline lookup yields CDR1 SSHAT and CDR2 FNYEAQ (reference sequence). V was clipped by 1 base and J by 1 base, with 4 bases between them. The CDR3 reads CASSLVRNTGELFF. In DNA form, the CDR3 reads TGTGCCAGCAGCTTAGTCAGGAACACCGGGGAGCTGTTTTTT.

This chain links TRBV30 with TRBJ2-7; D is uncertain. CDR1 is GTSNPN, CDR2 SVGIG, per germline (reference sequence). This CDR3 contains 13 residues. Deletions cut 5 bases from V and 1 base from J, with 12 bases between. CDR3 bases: TGTGCCTGGGAGAGGACGGATTCCTACGAGCAGTACTTC. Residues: CAWERTDSYEQYF.

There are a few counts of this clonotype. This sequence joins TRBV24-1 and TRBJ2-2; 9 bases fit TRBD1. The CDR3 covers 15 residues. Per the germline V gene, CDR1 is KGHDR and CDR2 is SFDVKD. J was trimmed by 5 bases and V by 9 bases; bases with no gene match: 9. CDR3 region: CATGRTGDGTGELFF. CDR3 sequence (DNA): TGTGCCACCGGCAGGACAGGGGATGGAACCGGGGAGCTGTTTTTT.

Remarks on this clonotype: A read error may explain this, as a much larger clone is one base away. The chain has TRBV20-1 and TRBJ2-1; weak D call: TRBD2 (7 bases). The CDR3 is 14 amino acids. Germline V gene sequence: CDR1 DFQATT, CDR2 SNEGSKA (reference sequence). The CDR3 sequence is CSARRGGARNGQFF. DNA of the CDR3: TGCAGTGCCCGAAGGGGGGGGGCGCGGAATGGGCAGTTCTTC.

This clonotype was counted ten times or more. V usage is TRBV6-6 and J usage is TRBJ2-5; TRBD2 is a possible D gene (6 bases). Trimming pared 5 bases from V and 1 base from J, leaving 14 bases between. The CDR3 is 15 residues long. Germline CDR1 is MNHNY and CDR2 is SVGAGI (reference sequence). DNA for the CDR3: TGTGCCAGCAGTGCCACCCGGGGGACCCAAGAGACCCAGTACTTC. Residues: CASSATRGTQETQYF.

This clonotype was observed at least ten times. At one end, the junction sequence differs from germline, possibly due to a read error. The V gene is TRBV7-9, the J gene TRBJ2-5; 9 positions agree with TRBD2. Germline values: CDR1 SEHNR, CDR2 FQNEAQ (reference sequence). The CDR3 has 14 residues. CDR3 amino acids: CASSLAGVGETQYF. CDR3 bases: TGTGCCAGCAGTTTAGCGGGGGTCGGAGAGACCCAGTACTTC.

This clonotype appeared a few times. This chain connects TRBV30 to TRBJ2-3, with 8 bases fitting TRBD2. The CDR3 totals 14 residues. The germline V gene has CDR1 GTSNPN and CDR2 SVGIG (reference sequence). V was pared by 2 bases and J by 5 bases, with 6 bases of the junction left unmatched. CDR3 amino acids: CAWSPGGRIDTQYF. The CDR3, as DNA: TGTGCCTGGAGTCCGGGGGGGCGGATAGATACGCAGTATTTT.

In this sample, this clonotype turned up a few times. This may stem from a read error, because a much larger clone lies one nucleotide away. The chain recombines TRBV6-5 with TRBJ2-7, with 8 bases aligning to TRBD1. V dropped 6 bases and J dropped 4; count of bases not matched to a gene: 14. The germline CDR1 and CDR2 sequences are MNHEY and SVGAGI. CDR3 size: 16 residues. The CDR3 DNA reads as TGTGCCAGCAGACTCCTAGCAGGGGGCGCTTCGTACGAGCAGTACTTC. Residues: CASRLLAGGASYEQYF.